These 13 T cell receptor beta chains were sequenced from one sample in a study of T cell responses to AZD1222 COVID-19 vaccine (dated by TCRdb to the early 2020s). In light of the paper, this sample's time point label describes: baseline before first vaccination. The library was generated by the immunoSEQ multiplex PCR assay. TCRdb retrieved this table from immuneACCESS and kept in-frame rearrangements only. Not all clones are present; in checked studies, unresolved V genes account for under half, and no reason is known for the remainder. Here the sample has 150,000 to 200,000 clones; around nine tenths occur a single time. 6% to 8.5% of the sample lies in the top ten. The sequences come from peripheral blood, collected on day 0 of AZD1222 vaccination. These TCRs come from an adult in good health.

This clone has only one observation. The chain carries TRBV15 and TRBJ2-1, with no clear D. Germline V gives CDR1 LNHNV, CDR2 YYDKDF (reference sequence). The CDR3 sequence is 15 residues long. V was clipped by 0 bases and J by 6 bases, with 12 bases between them. The DNA of the CDR3 is TGTGCCACCAGCAGAGATCAGGTCGCTGTCAATGAGCAGTTCTTC. Translation: CATSRDQVAVNEQFF.

The chain couples TRBV11-2 to TRBJ2-2, with D hard to call. The CDR3 loop spans 13 amino acids. Germline lookup yields CDR1 SGHAT and CDR2 FQNNGV. The V gene lost 0 bases and the J gene lost 6 bases, with 5 bases spanning the gap. The CDR3: CASSLESPGELFF. The CDR3 nucleotides are TGTGCCAGCAGCTTAGAGTCCCCCGGGGAGCTGTTTTTT.

The rearrangement uses TRBV4-1 and TRBJ1-1; D perhaps matches TRBD1 (5 bases). CDR1 is MGHRA and CDR2 is YSYEKL in the germline V gene. V lost 1 base and J 1 base, leaving 10 bases between the germline ends. This CDR3 contains 15 residues. CDR3: CASSQVGRGNTEAFF. In DNA, the CDR3 is TGCGCCAGCAGCCAAGTCGGGAGGGGGAACACTGAAGCTTTCTTT.

The chain employs TRBV2 and TRBJ1-5; unclear D gene. CDR1 and CDR2 (germline): SNHLY, FYNNEI. There are 11 residues in the CDR3. Trimming removed 4 bases at V and 9 bases at J, with 7 bases between. The DNA of the CDR3 is TGTGCCAGCAGTGGTCACGGGCCCCAGCATTTT. Amino acid sequence: CASSGHGPQHF.

This clone showed up just a few times. The genes are TRBV6-5 and TRBJ1-6, with D maybe TRBD1 (5 bases). V was trimmed by 5 bases and J by 6 bases, leaving 11 bases between them. Germline CDR1 is MNHEY and CDR2 is SVGAGI. CDR3 length: 14 amino acids. CDR3 protein: CASSLTVSNSPLHF. The CDR3 nucleotides are TGTGCCAGCAGTCTGACAGTTAGTAATTCACCCCTCCACTTT.

The J gene is TRBJ2-7, the V gene TRBV11-2; D perhaps matches TRBD1 (5 bases). This CDR3 is 15 amino acids long. V was trimmed by 1 base and J by 4 bases, leaving 14 bases between them. CDR1 is SGHAT, CDR2 FQNNGV, per germline. DNA for the CDR3: TGTGCCAGCAGCTTAGGCCTAGACAGACGGTACGAGCAGTACTTC. Protein sequence: CASSLGLDRRYEQYF.

The chain joins TRBV19 to TRBJ1-5; 8 bases align to TRBD1. Germline lookup yields CDR1 LNHDA and CDR2 SQIVND (reference sequence). The CDR3 has 15 residues. V was pared by 7 bases and J by 7 bases, with 12 bases of the junction left unmatched. The CDR3 is CASTISGTGGQPQHF. CDR3 nucleotides: TGTGCCAGTACTATCAGCGGGACAGGAGGCCAGCCCCAGCATTTT. The whole variable domain, remainder taken from reference TRBV19 and TRBJ1-5, is DGGITQSPKYLFRKEGQNVTLSCEQNLNHDAMYWYRQDPGQGLRLIYYSQIVNDFQKGDIAEGYSVSREKKESFPLTVTSAQKNPTAFYLCASTISGTGGQPQHFGDGTRLSIL.

This chain connects TRBV18 to TRBJ1-1; TRBD1 aligns across 7 bases. CDR1 and CDR2 from the germline V gene are KGHSH and LQKENI. The CDR3 loop spans 14 amino acids. The V and J ends lost 4 bases and 3 bases, in that order; junction bases with no gene match: 5. Written as DNA, the CDR3 is TGTGCCAGCTCACGAGTACAGGGGTACACTGAAGCTTTCTTT. It codes for CASSRVQGYTEAFF.

The chain combines TRBV7-9 with TRBJ2-3; D gene unclear. The germline gives CDR1 SEHNR, CDR2 FQNEAQ (reference sequence). The length of the CDR3 is 15 residues. V lost 1 base and J lost 2, with 10 bases in between. DNA of the CDR3: TGTGCCAGCAGCTTAGTTGCAGCAAACACAGATACGCAGTATTTT. Protein sequence: CASSLVAANTDTQYF.

This clone appeared many times. The sample carries other DNA sequences with the same CDR3. The V gene is TRBV27, the J gene TRBJ2-1; possible D gene TRBD2, 7 bases. Germline CDR1 and CDR2: MNHEY and SMNVEV (reference sequence). V was trimmed by 5 bases and J by 6 bases, leaving 11 bases between them. The CDR3 is made up of 13 amino acids. The CDR3, as DNA: TGTGCCAGCAGTGGGCGGGGGCTCAATGAGCAGTTCTTC. Encoded protein: CASSGRGLNEQFF.

The rearrangement uses TRBV18 and TRBJ2-7; possibly TRBD2 for D (6 bases). The germline V gene encodes CDR1 KGHSH and CDR2 LQKENI. The CDR3 runs 15 residues. The V gene lost 5 bases and the J gene lost 2 bases, with 16 bases spanning the gap. The CDR3 here is CASSEGGDFTYEQYF. The DNA for the CDR3 is TGTGCCAGCTCAGAGGGAGGCGATTTCACCTACGAGCAGTACTTC.

There are a few counts of this clone. CDR3 coding DNA: TGTGCCAGCAGTTTAACAGGGGCTAACTATGGCTACACCTTC. Its protein is CASSLTGANYGYTF. This chain links TRBV27 with TRBJ1-2; the match to TRBD1 covers 7 bases. The ends lost 2 bases at V and 0 bases at J; junction bases unmatched: 0. The CDR3 has 14 residues. The germline CDR1 and CDR2 sequences are MNHEY and SMNVEV (reference sequence).

The V call is TRBV27, the J call TRBJ1-1, with a tentative D call TRBD1 (5 bases). CDR3 length equals 15 residues. V lost 7 bases to trimming and J lost 5 bases, with 20 bases between them. Germline CDR1 reads MNHEY; CDR2 reads SMNVEV (reference sequence). The CDR3 is CASTLSRAGKTEAFF. The CDR3 nucleotides are TGTGCCAGCACCCTAAGTAGGGCAGGGAAGACTGAAGCTTTCTTT.